The source of this T cell receptor beta chain is a study of T cell responses to AZD1222 COVID-19 vaccine. The data were produced by immunoSEQ multiplex PCR, yet TCRdb's version contains in-frame clones alone and is incomplete. Among about 130,000 clones, roughly 88% were seen once, and the ten largest hold more than 7%. The CDR3 sequence is 14 residues long. V gave up 6 bases and J gave up 6 bases; unmatched junction bases: 6. CDR1 is MDHEN, CDR2 SYDVKM, per germline. The J gene is TRBJ1-1, the V gene TRBV28, with TRBD1 identical over 11 bases. This clonotype was sampled from an adult in good health. The starting material was peripheral blood, obtained on day 0 of AZD1222 vaccination. In nucleotides, the CDR3 is TGTGCCAGCAGCTCAATGGGACAGGGGGCTGAAGCTTTCTTT. Encoded protein: CASSSMGQGAEAFF.